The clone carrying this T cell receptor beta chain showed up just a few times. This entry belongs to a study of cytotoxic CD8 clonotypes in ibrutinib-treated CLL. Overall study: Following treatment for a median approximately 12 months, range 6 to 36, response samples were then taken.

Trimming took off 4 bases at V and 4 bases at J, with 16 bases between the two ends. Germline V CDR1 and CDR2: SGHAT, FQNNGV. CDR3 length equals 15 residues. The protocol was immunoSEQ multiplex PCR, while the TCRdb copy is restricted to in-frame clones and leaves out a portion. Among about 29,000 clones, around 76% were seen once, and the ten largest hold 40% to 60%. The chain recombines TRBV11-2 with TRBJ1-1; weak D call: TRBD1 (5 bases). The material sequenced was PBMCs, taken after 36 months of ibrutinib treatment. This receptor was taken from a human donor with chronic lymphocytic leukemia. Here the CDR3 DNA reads TGTGCCAGCAGCTCCCAACTGGGGCAGGGCACTGAAGCTTTCTTT. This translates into CASSSQLGQGTEAFF.